This entry lists 9 T cell receptor beta chains sequenced from one sample in a study of cytomegalovirus exposure and HLA in healthy donors (dated by TCRdb to about 2017). Preparation of the library involved the immunoSEQ multiplex PCR assay. TCRdb took over this immuneACCESS table, retaining in-frame rearrangements with V and J assigned. Such tables are incomplete; in checked studies, under half of the missing clones stem from an unresolved V gene, and the remainder is unexplained. This sample holds over 110,000 clones; 86% were observed only once. In total, the top ten clones hold less than 3% of the sample. The sequencing sample was made of PBMCs. Receptors were obtained from a man aged 18 to 30 in good health and CMV-seronegative.

The chain has TRBV7-9 and TRBJ1-1, with TRBD1 matching over 8 bases. The trim removed 6 bases at V and 7 bases at J, leaving 10 bases unmatched. Germline V gene data show CDR1 as SEHNR and CDR2 as FQNEAQ (reference sequence). This CDR3 comprises 14 residues. This CDR3 reads CASRSPGGWGEAFF. The CDR3 nucleotides read TGTGCCAGCAGATCCCCAGGGGGCTGGGGTGAAGCTTTCTTT.

The rearrangement links TRBV11-3 to TRBJ2-1, with 7 bases fitting TRBD2. This CDR3 has 18 residues. Germline values: CDR1 SGHNT, CDR2 YENEEA. V shed 0 bases and J 1 base; nucleotides not matched to a gene: 9. The CDR3, as DNA: TGTGCCAGCAGCTTAGACGGGTTCGGCGGGGGTTCCTACAATGAGCAGTTCTTC. The encoded protein is CASSLDGFGGGSYNEQFF.

The chain is built from TRBV11-2 and TRBJ2-1, with 15 bases lining up with TRBD2. The V gene's germline CDR1 is SGHAT and CDR2 FQNNGV. V lost 5 bases, J lost 8 bases, and 7 bases stayed unmatched. There are 16 residues in the CDR3. The CDR3 nucleotides read TGTGCCAGCAGCGGGGCGGGACTAGCGGGAGGCGATGAGCAGTTCTTC. This translates into CASSGAGLAGGDEQFF.

The genes are TRBV5-1 and TRBJ1-4; D might be TRBD1 (5 bases). Germline CDR1 reads SGHRS; CDR2 reads YFSETQ. Trimming stripped 0 bases from V and 7 bases from J, with 13 bases between. This CDR3 contains 15 residues. The CDR3 here is CASSLGDSGGEKLFF. The CDR3 bases are TGCGCCAGCAGCTTGGGAGACAGCGGGGGTGAAAAACTGTTTTTT.

V and J are TRBV7-9 and TRBJ2-7; 7 bases line up with TRBD2. Germline trimming cut 8 bases from V and 7 bases from J; bases unmatched to any gene: 11. CDR1 and CDR2 from the germline V gene are SEHNR and FQNEAQ (reference sequence). The CDR3 sequence is 13 residues long. This chain's CDR3 is CASAGDGKEEQYF. CDR3 nucleotides: TGTGCCAGCGCGGGGGACGGTAAAGAGGAGCAGTACTTC.

The V gene is TRBV27, the J gene TRBJ1-1; D is perhaps TRBD1 (6 bases). The CDR3 has 13 amino acids. Trimming shortened V by 4 bases and J by 7 bases, and 13 bases separated the two germline ends. Germline-derived CDR1 and CDR2 are MNHEY and SMNVEV (reference sequence). CDR3 bases: TGTGCCAGCAGTTCGGAGTCGGACAGTGAAGCTTTCTTT. Translated: CASSSESDSEAFF.

This sequence joins TRBV6-5 and TRBJ2-7, with TRBD2 matching over 9 bases. Germline V gene data show CDR1 as MNHEY and CDR2 as SVGAGI. There are 14 residues in the CDR3. V trimming: 6 bases; J trimming: 1 base; junction bases outside the gene matches: 4. CDR3 sequence (DNA): TGTGCCAGCAGCCGGACTAGCGAGTCCTACGAGCAGTACTTC. Translating it yields CASSRTSESYEQYF.

The rearrangement uses TRBV6-5 and TRBJ2-5; D perhaps matches TRBD2 (6 bases). The CDR3 covers 16 residues. Trimming pared 2 bases from V and 5 bases from J, leaving 18 bases between. Germline CDR1 and CDR2: MNHEY and SVGAGI. CDR3 coding DNA: TGTGCCAGCAGTTACCGCGGGGCAGCCTTAGGGGAGACCCAGTACTTC. Translated: CASSYRGAALGETQYF.

Only one count was recorded for this clone. CDR3 sequence (DNA): TGTGCCAGCAGTCCGAGGACAGGGAGTAAAGATGGCTACACCTTC. Translated, it gives CASSPRTGSKDGYTF. This rearrangement joins TRBV6-5 to TRBJ1-2, with TRBD1 identical over 8 bases. Trimming at V came to 5 bases and at J to 6 bases, leaving 11 bases not matched to a gene. CDR3 length: 15 residues. The V gene's germline CDR1 is MNHEY and CDR2 SVGAGI.